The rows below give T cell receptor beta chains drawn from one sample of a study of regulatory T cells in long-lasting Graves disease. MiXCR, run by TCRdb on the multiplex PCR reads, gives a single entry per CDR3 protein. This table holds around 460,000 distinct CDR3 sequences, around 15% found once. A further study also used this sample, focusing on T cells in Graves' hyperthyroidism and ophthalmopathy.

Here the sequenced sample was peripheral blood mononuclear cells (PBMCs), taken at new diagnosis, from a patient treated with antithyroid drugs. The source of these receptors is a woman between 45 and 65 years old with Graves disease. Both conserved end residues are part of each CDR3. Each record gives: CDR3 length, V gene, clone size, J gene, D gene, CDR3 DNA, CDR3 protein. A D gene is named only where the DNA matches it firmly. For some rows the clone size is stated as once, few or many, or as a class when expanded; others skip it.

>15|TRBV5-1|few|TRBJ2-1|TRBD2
TGCGCCAGCATGATGACTAGCGGGAGTTACAATGAGCAGTTCTTC
CASMMTSGSYNEQFF
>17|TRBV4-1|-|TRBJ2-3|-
TGCGCCAGCAGCCAAGGCGGGCGTTCTACTAGCACAGATACGCAGTATTTT
CASSQGGRSTSTDTQYF
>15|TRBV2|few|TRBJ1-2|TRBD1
TGTGCCAGCACTATGACGTCCAGCCTACAGGGGTTTAACACCTTC
CASTMTSSLQGFNTF
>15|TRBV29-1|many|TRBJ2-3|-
TGCAGCGTTCTAGAAACTAGCTCCCACACAGATACGCAGTATTTT
CSVLETSSHTDTQYF
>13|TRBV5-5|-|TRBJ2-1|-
TGTGCCAGCAGTATACCGGGCCCCTCGTTGCAGTTCTTC
CASSIPGPSLQFF
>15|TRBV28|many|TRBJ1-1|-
TGTGCCAGCAGTTTATCCGGGGTCCTAATACCTGAAGCTTTCTTT
CASSLSGVLIPEAFF
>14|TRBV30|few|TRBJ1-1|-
TGTGCCTGGAGTGAAGGGCGGGGGTGGACTGAAGCTTTCTTT
CAWSEGRGWTEAFF
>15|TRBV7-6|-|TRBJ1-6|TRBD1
TGTGCCAGCAGCCGCCTGGGACAGGGTAATTCACCCCTCCACTTT
CASSRLGQGNSPLHF
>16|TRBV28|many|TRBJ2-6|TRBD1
TGTGCCAGCAGTCGAGACAGGGGGTCTGGGGCCAACGTCCTGACTTTC
CASSRDRGSGANVLTF
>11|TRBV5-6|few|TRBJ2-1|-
TGTGCCAGCAACCGAGGCTTCGAGCAGTTCTTC
CASNRGFEQFF
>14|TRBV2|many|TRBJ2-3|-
TGTGCCAGCAGTGTTGGGTCTAGCACAGATACGCAGTATTTT
CASSVGSSTDTQYF
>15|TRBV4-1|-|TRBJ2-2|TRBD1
TGCGCCAGCAGCCAGGGACAGGGAGGGTACTGGGAGCTGTTTTTT
CASSQGQGGYWELFF
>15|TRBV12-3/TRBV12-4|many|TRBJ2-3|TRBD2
TGTGCCAGCAGACCCGGGACTAGCTTTCCAGATACGCAGTATTTT
CASRPGTSFPDTQYF
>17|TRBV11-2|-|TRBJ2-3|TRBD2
TGTGCCAGCAGCCCCGGGACTAGCGGGAGAGGCACAGATACGCAGTATTTT
CASSPGTSGRGTDTQYF
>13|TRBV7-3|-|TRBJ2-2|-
TGTGCCAGCAGCTTAGAGTTGTTTGGGGAGCTGTTTTTT
CASSLELFGELFF
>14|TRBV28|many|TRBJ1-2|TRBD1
TGTGCCAGCAGTTTAAACAGGGGGAGCTATGGCTACACCTTC
CASSLNRGSYGYTF
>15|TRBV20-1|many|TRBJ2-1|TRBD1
TGCAGTGCTCGGGACAGGGGTGACATTTACAATGAGCAGTTCTTC
CSARDRGDIYNEQFF
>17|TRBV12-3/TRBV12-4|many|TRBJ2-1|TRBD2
TGTGCCAGCAGTTCCGGGACTAGCGGGGGGTGGGTTGGGGAGCAGTTCTTC
CASSSGTSGGWVGEQFF
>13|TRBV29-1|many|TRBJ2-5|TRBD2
TGCAGCTCTTGGGGGGGACGGAGAGAGACCCAGTACTTC
CSSWGGRRETQYF
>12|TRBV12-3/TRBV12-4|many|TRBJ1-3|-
TGTGCCAGCAGTCTGACGAGAAACACCATATATTTT
CASSLTRNTIYF